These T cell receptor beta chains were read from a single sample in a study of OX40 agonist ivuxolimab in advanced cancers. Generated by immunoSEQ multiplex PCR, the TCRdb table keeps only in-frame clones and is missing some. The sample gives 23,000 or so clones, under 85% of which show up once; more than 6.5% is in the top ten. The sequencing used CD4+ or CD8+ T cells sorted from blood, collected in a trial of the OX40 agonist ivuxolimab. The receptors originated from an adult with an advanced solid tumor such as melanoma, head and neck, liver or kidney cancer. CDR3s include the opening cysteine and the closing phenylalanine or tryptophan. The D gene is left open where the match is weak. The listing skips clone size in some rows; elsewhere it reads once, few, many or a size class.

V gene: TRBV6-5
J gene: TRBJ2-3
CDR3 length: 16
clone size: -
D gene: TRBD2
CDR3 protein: CASSYSTSGGEDTQYF
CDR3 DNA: TGTGCCAGCAGTTACTCGACTAGCGGGGGTGAAGATACGCAGTATTTT

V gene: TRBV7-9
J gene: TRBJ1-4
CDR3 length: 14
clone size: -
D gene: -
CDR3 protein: CASSLMARNEKLFF
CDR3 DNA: TGTGCCAGCAGCTTAATGGCCCGGAATGAAAAACTGTTTTTT

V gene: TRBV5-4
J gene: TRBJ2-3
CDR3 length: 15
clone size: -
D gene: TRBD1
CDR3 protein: CASSFRDRQTDTQYF
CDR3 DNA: TGTGCCAGCAGCTTCCGGGACAGGCAAACAGATACGCAGTATTTT

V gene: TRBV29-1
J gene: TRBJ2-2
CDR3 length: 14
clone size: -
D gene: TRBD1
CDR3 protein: CSVPGTGIAGELFF
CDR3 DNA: TGCAGCGTTCCTGGGACAGGGATTGCCGGGGAGCTGTTTTTT

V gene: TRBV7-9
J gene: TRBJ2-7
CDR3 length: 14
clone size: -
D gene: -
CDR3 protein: CASSPRARPYEQYF
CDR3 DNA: TGTGCCAGCAGCCCGAGGGCCAGGCCCTACGAGCAGTACTTC

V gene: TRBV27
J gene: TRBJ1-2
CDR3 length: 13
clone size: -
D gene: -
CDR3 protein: CASSKGGYYGYTF
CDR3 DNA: TGTGCCAGCAGTAAGGGTGGCTACTATGGCTACACCTTC

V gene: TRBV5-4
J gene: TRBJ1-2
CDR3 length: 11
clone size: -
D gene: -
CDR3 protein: CASSYSSGYTF
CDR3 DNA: TGTGCCAGCAGCTACTCAAGTGGCTACACCTTC

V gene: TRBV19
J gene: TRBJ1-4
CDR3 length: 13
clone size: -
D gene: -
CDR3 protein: CASSMRGNEKLFF
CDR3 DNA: TGTGCCAGTAGTATGCGCGGGAATGAAAAACTGTTTTTT

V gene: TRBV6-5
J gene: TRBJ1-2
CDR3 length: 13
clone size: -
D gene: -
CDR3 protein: CASFTFRVGGYTF
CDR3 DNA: TGTGCCAGCTTCACCTTTCGGGTTGGTGGCTACACCTTC

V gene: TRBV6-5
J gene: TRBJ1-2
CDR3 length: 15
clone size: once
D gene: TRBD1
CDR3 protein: CASSYSGGTVYGYTF
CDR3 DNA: TGTGCCAGCAGTTACTCAGGAGGGACAGTCTATGGCTACACCTTC

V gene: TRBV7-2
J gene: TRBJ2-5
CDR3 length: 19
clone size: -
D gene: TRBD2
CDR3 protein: CASSLARGLSGGAVETQYF
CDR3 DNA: TGTGCCAGCAGCTTAGCCCGAGGCTTAAGCGGGGGGGCAGTTGAGACCCAGTACTTC

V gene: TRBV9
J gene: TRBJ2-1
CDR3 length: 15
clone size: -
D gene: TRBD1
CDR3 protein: CASSVDGTDYNEQFF
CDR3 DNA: TGTGCCAGCAGCGTAGACGGGACAGATTACAATGAGCAGTTCTTC

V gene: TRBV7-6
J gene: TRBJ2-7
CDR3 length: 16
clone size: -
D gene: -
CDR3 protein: CASSLSSGGGSYEQYF
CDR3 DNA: TGTGCCAGCAGCTTAAGTTCAGGGGGGGGCTCCTACGAGCAGTACTTC

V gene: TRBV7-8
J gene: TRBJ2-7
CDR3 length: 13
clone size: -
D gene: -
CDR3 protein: CASSYWGDYEQYF
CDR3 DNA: TGTGCCAGCAGCTACTGGGGGGACTACGAGCAGTACTTC

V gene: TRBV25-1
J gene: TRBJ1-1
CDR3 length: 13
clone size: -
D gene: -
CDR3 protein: CASSAGMNTEAFF
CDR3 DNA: TGTGCCAGCAGTGCAGGGATGAACACTGAAGCTTTCTTT

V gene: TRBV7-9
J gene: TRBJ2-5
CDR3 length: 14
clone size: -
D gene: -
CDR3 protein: CASSNISARETQYF
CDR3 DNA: TGTGCCAGCAGCAATATATCCGCCCGGGAGACCCAGTACTTC

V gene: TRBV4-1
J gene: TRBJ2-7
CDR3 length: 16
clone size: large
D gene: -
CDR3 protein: CASSHPKEGSLYEQYF
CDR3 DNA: TGCGCCAGCAGCCATCCCAAGGAGGGATCCCTCTACGAGCAGTACTTC

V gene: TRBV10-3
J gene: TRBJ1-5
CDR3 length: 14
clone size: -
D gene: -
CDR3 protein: CAISDIGSNQPQHF
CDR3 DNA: TGTGCCATCAGTGATATAGGAAGCAATCAGCCCCAGCATTTT

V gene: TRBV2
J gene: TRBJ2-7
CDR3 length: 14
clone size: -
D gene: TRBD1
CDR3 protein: CASTPGQGFHEQYF
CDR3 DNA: TGTGCCAGCACTCCCGGACAGGGGTTCCACGAGCAGTACTTC

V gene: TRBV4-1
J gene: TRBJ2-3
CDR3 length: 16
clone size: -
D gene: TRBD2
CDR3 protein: CASSVLAVAGTDTQYF
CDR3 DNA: TGCGCCAGCAGCGTCCTAGCGGTTGCGGGGACAGATACGCAGTATTTT

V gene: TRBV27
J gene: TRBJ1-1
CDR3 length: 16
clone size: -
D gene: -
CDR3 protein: CASTTKDPRWSTEAFF
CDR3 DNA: TGTGCCAGCACCACTAAAGACCCCCGGTGGAGCACTGAAGCTTTCTTT

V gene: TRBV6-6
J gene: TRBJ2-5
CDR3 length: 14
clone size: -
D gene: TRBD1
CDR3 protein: CASSKDRDQETQYF
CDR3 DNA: TGTGCCAGCAGTAAAGACAGGGACCAAGAGACCCAGTACTTC

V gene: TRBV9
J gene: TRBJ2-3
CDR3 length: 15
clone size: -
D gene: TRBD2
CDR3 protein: CASSLAGGITDTQYF
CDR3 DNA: TGTGCCAGCAGCCTGGCGGGGGGGATTACAGATACGCAGTATTTT

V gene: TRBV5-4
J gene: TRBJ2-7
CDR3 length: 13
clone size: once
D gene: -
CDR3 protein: CASSVSRGGEQYF
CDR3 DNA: TGTGCCAGCAGCGTAAGTAGGGGAGGCGAGCAGTACTTC

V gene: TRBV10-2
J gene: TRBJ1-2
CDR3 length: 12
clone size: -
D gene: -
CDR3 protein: CASSAGEYGYTF
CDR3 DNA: TGCGCCAGCAGTGCAGGGGAATATGGCTACACCTTC

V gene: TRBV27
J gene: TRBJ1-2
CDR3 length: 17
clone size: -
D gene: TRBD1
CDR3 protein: CASSPLDRGLVNYGYTF
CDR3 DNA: TGTGCCAGCAGTCCCCTGGACAGGGGACTTGTCAACTATGGCTACACCTTC

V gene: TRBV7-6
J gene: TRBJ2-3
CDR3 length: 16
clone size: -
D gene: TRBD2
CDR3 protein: CASSLNSGGNTDTQYF
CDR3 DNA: TGTGCCAGCAGCTTAAATAGCGGGGGGAACACAGATACGCAGTATTTT

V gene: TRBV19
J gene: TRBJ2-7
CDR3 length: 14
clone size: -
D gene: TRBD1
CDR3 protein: CASSIGTGPYEQYF
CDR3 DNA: TGTGCCAGTAGTATAGGGACAGGGCCCTACGAGCAGTACTTC

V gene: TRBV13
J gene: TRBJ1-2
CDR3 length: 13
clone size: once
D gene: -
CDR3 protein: CASSLGTNYGYTF
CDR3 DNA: TGTGCCAGCAGCTTAGGGACCAACTATGGCTACACCTTC

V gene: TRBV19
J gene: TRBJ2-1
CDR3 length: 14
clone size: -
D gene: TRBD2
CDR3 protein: CASSADLAGNEQFF
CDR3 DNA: TGTGCCAGTAGTGCGGATTTAGCGGGCAATGAGCAGTTCTTC

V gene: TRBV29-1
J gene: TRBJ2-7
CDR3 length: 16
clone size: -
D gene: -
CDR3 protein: CSVLGIRQGGAYEQYF
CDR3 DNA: TGCAGCGTTTTGGGGATCCGACAGGGAGGAGCCTACGAGCAGTACTTC

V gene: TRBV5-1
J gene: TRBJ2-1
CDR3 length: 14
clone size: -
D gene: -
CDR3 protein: CASSLEGGPNEQFF
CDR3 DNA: TGCGCCAGCAGCTTGGAGGGGGGCCCCAATGAGCAGTTCTTC

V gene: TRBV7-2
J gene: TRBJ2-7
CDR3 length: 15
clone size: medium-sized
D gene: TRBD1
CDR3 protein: CASSRGYGTDYEQYF
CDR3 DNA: TGTGCCAGCAGCCGCGGATACGGGACAGACTACGAGCAGTACTTC

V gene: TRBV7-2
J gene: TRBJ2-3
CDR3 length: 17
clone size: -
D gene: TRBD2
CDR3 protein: CASSFETSGVTPDTQYF
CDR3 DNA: TGTGCCAGCAGCTTCGAGACTAGCGGGGTCACCCCGGATACGCAGTATTTT

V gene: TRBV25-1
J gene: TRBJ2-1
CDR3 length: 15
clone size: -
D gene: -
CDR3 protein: CASSGRQITYNEQFF
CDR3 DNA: TGTGCCAGCAGTGGAAGGCAGATAACTTACAATGAGCAGTTCTTC

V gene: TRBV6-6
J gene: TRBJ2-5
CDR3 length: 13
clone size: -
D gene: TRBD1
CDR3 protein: CASSRDRRETQYF
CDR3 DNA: TGTGCCAGCAGCCGGGACAGGCGGGAGACCCAGTACTTC

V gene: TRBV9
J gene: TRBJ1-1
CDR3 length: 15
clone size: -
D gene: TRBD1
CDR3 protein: CASSTPQGANTEAFF
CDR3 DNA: TGTGCCAGCAGCACCCCACAGGGGGCGAACACTGAAGCTTTCTTT

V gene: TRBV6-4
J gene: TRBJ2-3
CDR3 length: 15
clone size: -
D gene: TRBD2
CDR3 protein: CASSDSTSGGATQYF
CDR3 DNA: TGTGCCAGCAGTGACTCGACTAGCGGGGGGGCTACGCAGTATTTT

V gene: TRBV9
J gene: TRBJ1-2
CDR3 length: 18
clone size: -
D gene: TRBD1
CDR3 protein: CASTPLTGVGQVPGGYTF
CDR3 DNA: TGTGCCAGCACCCCCCTTACGGGTGTGGGACAGGTGCCGGGTGGCTACACCTTC

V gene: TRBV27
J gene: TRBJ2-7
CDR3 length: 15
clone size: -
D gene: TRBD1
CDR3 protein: CASSQIGTGGAEQYF
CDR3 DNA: TGTGCCAGCAGTCAGATAGGGACAGGGGGCGCTGAGCAGTACTTC

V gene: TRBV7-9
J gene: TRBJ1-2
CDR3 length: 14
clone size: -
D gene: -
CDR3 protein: CASSLVLSDYGYTF
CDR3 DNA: TGTGCCAGCAGCTTAGTGTTATCCGACTATGGCTACACCTTC

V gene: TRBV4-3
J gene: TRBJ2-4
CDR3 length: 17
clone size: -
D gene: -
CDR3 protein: CASSHLSHRVPKNIQYF
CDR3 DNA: TGCGCCAGCAGCCACCTCTCTCACAGGGTGCCCAAAAACATTCAGTACTTC

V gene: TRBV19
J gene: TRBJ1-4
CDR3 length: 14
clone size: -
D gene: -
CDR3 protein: CASSLWGGEEKLFF
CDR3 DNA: TGTGCCAGTAGTCTTTGGGGAGGGGAAGAAAAACTGTTTTTT

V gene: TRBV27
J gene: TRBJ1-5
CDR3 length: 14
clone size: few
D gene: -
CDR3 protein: CASSPFSGGQPQHF
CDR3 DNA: TGTGCCAGCAGTCCTTTCAGCGGCGGTCAGCCCCAGCATTTT

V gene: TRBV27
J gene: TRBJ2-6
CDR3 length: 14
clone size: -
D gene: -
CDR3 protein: CASSTGRGANVLTF
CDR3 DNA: TGTGCCAGCTCCACCGGAAGGGGGGCCAACGTCCTGACTTTC

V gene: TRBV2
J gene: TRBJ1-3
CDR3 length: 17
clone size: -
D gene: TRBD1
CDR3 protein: CASSFRTGEHSGNTIYF
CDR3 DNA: TGTGCCAGCAGTTTTCGGACAGGGGAGCATTCTGGAAACACCATATATTTT

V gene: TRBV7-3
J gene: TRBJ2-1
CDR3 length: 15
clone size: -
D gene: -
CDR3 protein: CASSLSPGGYNEQFF
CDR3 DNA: TGTGCCAGCAGCTTATCGCCAGGGGGGTACAATGAGCAGTTCTTC

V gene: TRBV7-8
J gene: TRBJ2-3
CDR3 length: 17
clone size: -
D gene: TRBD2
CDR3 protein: CASSLVAGSSPTDTQYF
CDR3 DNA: TGTGCCAGCAGCTTAGTAGCGGGGAGCTCCCCCACAGATACGCAGTATTTT

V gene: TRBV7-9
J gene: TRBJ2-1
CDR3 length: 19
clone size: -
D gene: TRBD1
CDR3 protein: CASSSENPGTGGFYNEQFF
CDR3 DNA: TGTGCCAGCAGCTCCGAAAATCCTGGGACAGGGGGTTTTTACAATGAGCAGTTCTTC

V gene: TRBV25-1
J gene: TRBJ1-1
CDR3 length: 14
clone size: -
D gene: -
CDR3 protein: CASITGAGVNEAFF
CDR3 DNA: TGTGCCAGCATCACCGGGGCAGGCGTCAATGAAGCTTTCTTT

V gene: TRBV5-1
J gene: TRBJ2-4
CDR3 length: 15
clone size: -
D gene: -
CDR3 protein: CASSPGTREINIQYF
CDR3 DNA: TGCGCCAGCAGTCCCGGGACTCGCGAAATAAACATTCAGTACTTC

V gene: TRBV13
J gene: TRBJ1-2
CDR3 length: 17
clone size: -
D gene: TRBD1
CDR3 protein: CASSPRGTGGSNYGYTF
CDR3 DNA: TGTGCCAGCAGCCCGAGGGGGACAGGGGGTTCGAACTATGGCTACACCTTC

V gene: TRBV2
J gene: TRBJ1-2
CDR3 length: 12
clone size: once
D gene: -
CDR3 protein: CASIGSRGGYTF
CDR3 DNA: TGTGCCAGCATTGGGTCGAGGGGCGGCTACACCTTC

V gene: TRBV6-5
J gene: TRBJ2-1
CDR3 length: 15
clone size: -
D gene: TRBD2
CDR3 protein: CASSPSGGPTNEQFF
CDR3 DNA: TGTGCCAGCAGTCCTAGCGGGGGGCCAACCAATGAGCAGTTCTTC